The sequence of this T cell receptor (beta chain) was determined in a study of blood T cells in healthy people across ages. Study as a whole: Capturing about one barcoded beta molecule per two T cells was achieved by template switching.

Through a sample-barcoded 5' primer and a J-beta primer mix, a second PCR was run for roughly 6 to 12 cycles. TCRdb analysed the 5' RACE reads with MiXCR anew, one entry per CDR3 protein. The table shows 1.5 million to 2 million distinct CDR3 sequences, with 28% occurring only once. All donors came from Russia, were Caucasian and healthy, and spanned ages roughly 6 to 95. PBMCs were isolated at a quantity of at least 7 million per sample. The CDR3 has 14 residues. CDR1 and CDR2 (germline): SGHTA, FQGNSA. With 5 bases removed from V and 1 base from J, the gap between germline ends came to 10 bases. This sequence originates from a woman aged 25-40 years in good health. The sequencing input was blood. The chain links TRBV7-2 to TRBJ2-3; D unresolved. The CDR3 DNA reads TGTGCCAGCAGCATGTCGGCGGGCACAGATACGCAGTATTTT. Translated, it gives CASSMSAGTDTQYF.